This TCR beta chain was profiled in a study of low-dose radiotherapy and immunotherapy resistance in tumors. Across the study: Intravenous ipilimumab 1 mg/kg every six weeks was given with nivolumab 240 mg every two weeks.

Primers used for first-strand cDNA, a TRAV- and TRBV-specific set, covered both alpha and beta chains. Both a constant-region primer and a V-primer adapter served to amplify TCRs across roughly 20 PCR cycles. TCRdb ran MiXCR on the reads and lists one entry per CDR3 protein. The table lists 30,000 or so distinct CDR3 sequences, approximately 54% of them singletons, with roughly 5.8% in the top ten. Germline V CDR1 and CDR2: SGHRS, YFSETQ. The CDR3 extends over 16 amino acids. Trimming took 0 bases from V and 1 from J, leaving 11 bases between them. The time point is: after trial treatment. Treatment in this sample: LDRT plus nivolumab, ipilimumab, low-dose cyclophosphamide and aspirin (RACIN trial). This clonotype appeared a few times.

The sequence was collected from a male donor with gallbladder cancer. Sequenced here: PBMCs, sampled after low-dose radiotherapy plus immunotherapy. The V call is TRBV5-1, the J call TRBJ2-1; D uncertain. This chain's CDR3 is CASSLVALGSYNEQFF. For the CDR3, the DNA is TGCGCCAGCAGCTTGGTTGCCTTGGGATCCTACAATGAGCAGTTCTTC.